A selection of T cell receptor beta chains follows, all from one sample in a study of T cells in Graves' hyperthyroidism and ophthalmopathy. In TCRdb, the multiplex PCR reads were re-called with MiXCR into one record per CDR3 protein. The sample has 600,000 to 650,000 distinct CDR3 sequences; roughly 17% are singletons. The specimen sequenced was blood. The source of these receptors is a woman between 25 and 40 years old with Graves' hyperthyroidism. CDR3s include the opening cysteine and the closing phenylalanine or tryptophan. A D gene is named only where the DNA matches it firmly. A row's size may be missing; if present it is once, few, many or a size class.

d_call: .
j_call: TRBJ1-2
clone_size: many
v_call: TRBV2
cdr3_nt: TGTGCCAGCCGTCTGATCTATGGCTACACCTTC
cdr3_aa: CASRLIYGYTF

d_call: .
j_call: TRBJ1-6
clone_size: many
v_call: TRBV2
cdr3_nt: TGTGCCAGCAGTGAGGGCAATTCACCCCTCCACTTT
cdr3_aa: CASSEGNSPLHF

d_call: TRBD2
j_call: TRBJ2-1
clone_size: few
v_call: TRBV12-3/TRBV12-4
cdr3_nt: TGTGCCAGCAGTCCCGCGATTAGCGGGAGCCACAATGAGCAGTTCTTC
cdr3_aa: CASSPAISGSHNEQFF

d_call: TRBD1
j_call: TRBJ2-1
clone_size: few
v_call: TRBV29-1
cdr3_nt: TGCAGCGGCGGGACAGGGAATGAGCAGTTCTTC
cdr3_aa: CSGGTGNEQFF

d_call: .
j_call: TRBJ2-7
clone_size: .
v_call: TRBV29-1
cdr3_nt: TGCAGCGTTGATTTTAAAGGGACTCTTGAGCAGTACTTC
cdr3_aa: CSVDFKGTLEQYF

d_call: .
j_call: TRBJ1-6
clone_size: few
v_call: TRBV2
cdr3_nt: TGTGCCAGCAGTAGGACAAATTCACCCCTCCACTTT
cdr3_aa: CASSRTNSPLHF

d_call: .
j_call: TRBJ1-2
clone_size: few
v_call: TRBV30
cdr3_nt: TGTGCCTGGATCGCCTCGGGCAGGTCCGGCTATGGCTACACCTTC
cdr3_aa: CAWIASGRSGYGYTF

d_call: TRBD2
j_call: TRBJ2-5
clone_size: many
v_call: TRBV13
cdr3_nt: TGTGCCAGCAGCAGCCCGGGGGGGACCATCGCGGGGGAGACCCAGTACTTC
cdr3_aa: CASSSPGGTIAGETQYF

d_call: TRBD2
j_call: TRBJ2-7
clone_size: many
v_call: TRBV20-1
cdr3_nt: TGCAGTGCTCGGGGAGCGGGAGGCGGATACGAGCAGTACTTC
cdr3_aa: CSARGAGGGYEQYF

d_call: .
j_call: TRBJ1-3
clone_size: .
v_call: TRBV12-3/TRBV12-4
cdr3_nt: TGTGCCAGCAGTTTAGGTAGAAACACCATATATTTT
cdr3_aa: CASSLGRNTIYF

d_call: .
j_call: TRBJ2-1
clone_size: .
v_call: TRBV7-9
cdr3_nt: TGTGCCAGCAGCTCCCCCCCCTACTTGGAGCAGTTCTTC
cdr3_aa: CASSSPPYLEQFF

d_call: .
j_call: TRBJ2-7
clone_size: .
v_call: TRBV20-1
cdr3_nt: TGCAGTGCTAGAGGACTATTCTCCGGCGAGCAGTACTTC
cdr3_aa: CSARGLFSGEQYF

d_call: TRBD2
j_call: TRBJ2-7
clone_size: .
v_call: TRBV10-3
cdr3_nt: TGTGCCATCAGTGAGAGCCCCGGGAGGGACTCCTACGAGCAGTACTTC
cdr3_aa: CAISESPGRDSYEQYF

d_call: .
j_call: TRBJ1-2
clone_size: .
v_call: TRBV24-1
cdr3_nt: TGTGCCACCAGTGAGGGGACGTCTGGCTACACCTTC
cdr3_aa: CATSEGTSGYTF

d_call: TRBD2
j_call: TRBJ2-1
clone_size: .
v_call: TRBV20-1
cdr3_nt: TGCAGTGCTAGAGTGGCTAGCGGGAGGAATGAGCAGTTCTTC
cdr3_aa: CSARVASGRNEQFF

d_call: .
j_call: TRBJ2-5
clone_size: few
v_call: TRBV2
cdr3_nt: TGTGCCAGCAACGGGCACCTACTTTTGGAGACCCAGTACTTC
cdr3_aa: CASNGHLLLETQYF

d_call: .
j_call: TRBJ2-5
clone_size: few
v_call: TRBV5-5
cdr3_nt: TGTGCCAGCAAGGGGGAGGGGCGAGAGACCCAGTACTTC
cdr3_aa: CASKGEGRETQYF

d_call: .
j_call: TRBJ2-3
clone_size: many
v_call: TRBV20-1
cdr3_nt: TGCAGTGCTCAGGACAGATCCCCCACAGATACGCAGTATTTT
cdr3_aa: CSAQDRSPTDTQYF

d_call: .
j_call: TRBJ2-2
clone_size: .
v_call: TRBV14
cdr3_nt: TGTGCCAGCAGCCAAGCCAATAGCCGAACCGGGGAGCTGTTTTTT
cdr3_aa: CASSQANSRTGELFF

d_call: TRBD2
j_call: TRBJ2-5
clone_size: many
v_call: TRBV11-2
cdr3_nt: TGTGCCAGCAGCTTAGAACTAGCGGGAAAGGAGACCCAGTACTTC
cdr3_aa: CASSLELAGKETQYF

d_call: .
j_call: TRBJ1-2
clone_size: few
v_call: TRBV6-1
cdr3_nt: TGTGCCAGCACCCAGGGGAGGTCTAACTATGGCTACACCTTC
cdr3_aa: CASTQGRSNYGYTF

d_call: .
j_call: TRBJ1-2
clone_size: .
v_call: TRBV5-5
cdr3_nt: TGTGCCAGCACCTGGGCCTTTGGGGGCGGCTATGGCTACACCTTC
cdr3_aa: CASTWAFGGGYGYTF

d_call: TRBD2
j_call: TRBJ2-2
clone_size: .
v_call: TRBV24-1
cdr3_nt: TGTGCCACCAGTACGCTAGCGGGAGGACCCACCGGGGAGCTGTTTTTT
cdr3_aa: CATSTLAGGPTGELFF

d_call: .
j_call: TRBJ1-4
clone_size: few
v_call: TRBV6-5
cdr3_nt: TGTGCCAGCAGTTACTCGTTCTCTGGTAATGAAAAACTGTTTTTT
cdr3_aa: CASSYSFSGNEKLFF

d_call: .
j_call: TRBJ1-2
clone_size: many
v_call: TRBV6-1
cdr3_nt: TGTGCCAGCAGTGAACACCTGGGAGTACTATATGGCTACACCTTC
cdr3_aa: CASSEHLGVLYGYTF

d_call: .
j_call: TRBJ2-7
clone_size: .
v_call: TRBV20-1
cdr3_nt: TGCAGTCCATGGACAGTTTCCTACGAGCAGTACTTC
cdr3_aa: CSPWTVSYEQYF

d_call: .
j_call: TRBJ1-1
clone_size: few
v_call: TRBV6-2/TRBV6-3
cdr3_nt: TGTGCCAGCAGTACCTCACAGGGAAAGCTTGAAGCTTTCTTT
cdr3_aa: CASSTSQGKLEAFF

d_call: .
j_call: TRBJ2-7
clone_size: few
v_call: TRBV6-5
cdr3_nt: TGTGCCAGCAGTTACTCTGCTGACTACGAGCAGTACTTC
cdr3_aa: CASSYSADYEQYF

d_call: .
j_call: TRBJ1-2
clone_size: few
v_call: TRBV7-9
cdr3_nt: TGTGCCAGCAGCCCCATTACAGCATCTCTTAACTATGGCTACACCTTC
cdr3_aa: CASSPITASLNYGYTF

d_call: TRBD1
j_call: TRBJ1-4
clone_size: .
v_call: TRBV18
cdr3_nt: TGTGCCAGCTCACTCGGGACAGATGAAAAACTGTTTTTT
cdr3_aa: CASSLGTDEKLFF

d_call: .
j_call: TRBJ2-7
clone_size: many
v_call: TRBV11-2
cdr3_nt: TGTGCCAGCAGCTTAGCAACGGTAGCGGCTTCCTACGAGCAGTACTTC
cdr3_aa: CASSLATVAASYEQYF

d_call: .
j_call: TRBJ2-1
clone_size: many
v_call: TRBV5-1
cdr3_nt: TGCGCCAGCAGCTTGAATCGGGAGCGCGATGAGCAGTTCTTC
cdr3_aa: CASSLNRERDEQFF

d_call: TRBD1
j_call: TRBJ1-6
clone_size: .
v_call: TRBV20-1
cdr3_nt: TGCAGTGCTCCTTCGACAGGGACGGGATTAGGGAATTCACCCCTCCACTTT
cdr3_aa: CSAPSTGTGLGNSPLHF

d_call: .
j_call: TRBJ2-7
clone_size: .
v_call: TRBV6-7
cdr3_nt: TGTGCCAGCAGGCACTCGGTAGCGGAGAACTACGAGCAGTACTTC
cdr3_aa: CASRHSVAENYEQYF

d_call: .
j_call: TRBJ2-1
clone_size: .
v_call: TRBV29-1
cdr3_nt: TGCAGCGGTCAGGTGAATGAGCAGTTCTTC
cdr3_aa: CSGQVNEQFF

d_call: TRBD2
j_call: TRBJ2-1
clone_size: .
v_call: TRBV7-3
cdr3_nt: TGTGCCAGCAGCCCTTTAGCGGGAGGGGGCAATGAGCAGTTCTTC
cdr3_aa: CASSPLAGGGNEQFF

d_call: .
j_call: TRBJ2-5
clone_size: .
v_call: TRBV3-1
cdr3_nt: TGTGCCAGCAGCCGATTACTCCCGGGACTCAAAGAGACCCAGTACTTC
cdr3_aa: CASSRLLPGLKETQYF

d_call: TRBD1
j_call: TRBJ1-2
clone_size: many
v_call: TRBV20-1
cdr3_nt: TGCAGTGCTAGGGGGACTGGAGGGAGGGGGCCCATTAACTATGGCTACACCTTC
cdr3_aa: CSARGTGGRGPINYGYTF

d_call: TRBD2
j_call: TRBJ2-7
clone_size: .
v_call: TRBV5-1
cdr3_nt: TGCGCCAGCAGCTTGGGGGGGACTAGCGGGAGCGGCACCTACGAGCAGTACTTC
cdr3_aa: CASSLGGTSGSGTYEQYF

d_call: .
j_call: TRBJ2-7
clone_size: many
v_call: TRBV7-8
cdr3_nt: TGTGCCAGCAGCTTTAGTCCAGGGCGGACCTACGAGCAGTACTTC
cdr3_aa: CASSFSPGRTYEQYF

d_call: .
j_call: TRBJ2-1
clone_size: many
v_call: TRBV3-1
cdr3_nt: TGTGCCAGCAGCCCGGGGGATGGACAGGTCGATGAGCAGTTCTTC
cdr3_aa: CASSPGDGQVDEQFF

d_call: .
j_call: TRBJ2-5
clone_size: many
v_call: TRBV4-1
cdr3_nt: TGCGCCAGCAGCCAGGCAGGGTGGGAGACCCAGTACTTC
cdr3_aa: CASSQAGWETQYF

d_call: .
j_call: TRBJ1-5
clone_size: many
v_call: TRBV28
cdr3_nt: TGTGCCAGCAGTCCCTTCTTCCTTAAGATTAGCAATCAGCCCCAGCATTTT
cdr3_aa: CASSPFFLKISNQPQHF

d_call: TRBD1
j_call: TRBJ2-7
clone_size: many
v_call: TRBV28
cdr3_nt: TGTGCCAGCAGCCAGCTCCCCCTGACAGGGGTGGGTGAGCAGTACTTC
cdr3_aa: CASSQLPLTGVGEQYF

d_call: .
j_call: TRBJ1-4
clone_size: many
v_call: TRBV12-5
cdr3_nt: TGTGCTAGTGGCTTCTTTGGGGCAACTAATGAAAAACTGTTTTTT
cdr3_aa: CASGFFGATNEKLFF

d_call: TRBD1
j_call: TRBJ1-5
clone_size: .
v_call: TRBV27
cdr3_nt: TGTGCCAGCAGTTCGAAACTCGACAGGGCCTACAATCAGCCCCAGCATTTT
cdr3_aa: CASSSKLDRAYNQPQHF

d_call: .
j_call: TRBJ2-5
clone_size: many
v_call: TRBV11-2
cdr3_nt: TGTGCCAGCAGCCCCATACTTTTGGGGGAGACCCAGTACTTC
cdr3_aa: CASSPILLGETQYF